The 13 T cell receptor beta chains presented below share a single source sample, sequenced in a study of siplizumab effects on memory and regulatory T cells. Method: immunoSEQ multiplex PCR; TCRdb's copy keeps in-frame clones and lacks some. The table lists some 100,000 clones, around 94% of them singletons. Sequenced material: Tregs sorted from blood. All receptors come from a human donor in good health.

V is TRBV5-1 and J is TRBJ1-4; D possibly corresponds to TRBD1 (6 bases). Trimming left V 0 bases short and J 11 bases short, with 11 bases between. Germline V CDR1 and CDR2: SGHRS, YFSETQ. This CDR3 contains 13 residues. CDR3 DNA sequence: TGCGCCAGCAGCTTGGGAACAGGGAGGAAACTGTTTTTT. Translating gives CASSLGTGRKLFF.

The gene calls are TRBV28 and TRBJ1-2; 7 bases map to TRBD1. V lost 6 bases, J lost 8 bases, and 9 bases stayed unmatched. The CDR3 spans 13 residues. CDR1 MDHEN and CDR2 SYDVKM come from the germline V gene. The CDR3 sequence is CASRSTGPWGYTF. The CDR3 nucleotides read TGTGCCAGCAGATCGACAGGGCCATGGGGCTACACCTTC.

The chain has TRBV29-1 and TRBJ1-2; the D is unclear. The CDR3 has 14 residues. CDR1 is SQVTM and CDR2 is ANQGSEA in the germline V gene. V shed 0 bases and J shed 7 bases, with 15 bases lying between them. The DNA of the CDR3 is TGCAGCGTTGAAGATGACGGGCCTGAGGGTGGCTACACCTTC. Translating it yields CSVEDDGPEGGYTF.

This chain links TRBV28 with TRBJ2-7; tentative D call: TRBD2 (6 bases). Germline CDR1 MDHEN, CDR2 SYDVKM. The V and J ends lost 4 bases and 3 bases respectively, with 16 bases between them. This CDR3 contains 15 residues. CDR3 bases: TGTGCCAGCAGTTCCCCTCGTGGAGGGCGCTACGAGCAGTACTTC. Protein sequence: CASSSPRGGRYEQYF.

The genes are TRBV19 and TRBJ2-3, with 8 bases aligning to TRBD2. The length of the CDR3 is 14 residues. From germline, CDR1 is LNHDA and CDR2 SQIVND (reference sequence). The J segment lost 3 bases and the V segment lost 6 bases, leaving 5 bases of the junction unmatched. The CDR3 spells CASSREGGTDTQYF. Written as DNA, the CDR3 is TGTGCCAGTAGCCGGGAGGGAGGGACAGATACGCAGTATTTT.

The rearrangement links TRBV5-1 to TRBJ1-6; D is possibly TRBD1 (5 bases). The length of the CDR3 is 14 residues. Trimming took 7 bases from V and 4 from J, leaving 12 bases between them. CDR1 and CDR2 (germline): SGHRS, YFSETQ. CDR3 sequence: CASGTGTYNSPLHF. CDR3 sequence (DNA): TGCGCCAGCGGGACCGGCACTTATAATTCACCCCTCCACTTT.

As for this clone: This sample also contains other DNA sequences that code for the same CDR3. CDR3 region: CSARSRDTQYF. The CDR3 DNA reads as TGCAGTGCCCGGTCTAGGGATACGCAGTATTTT. The chain recombines TRBV20-1 with TRBJ2-3, with no clear D. The V and J ends lost 6 bases and 6 bases respectively, with 10 bases between them. The germline CDR1 and CDR2 sequences are DFQATT and SNEGSKA (reference sequence). There are 11 residues in the CDR3.

The chain is built from TRBV19 and TRBJ2-6; 8 bases are a match to TRBD1. Unmatched junction bases numbered 4, after V lost 3 bases and J lost 3 bases. The CDR3 is 16 amino acids. Germline loops: CDR1 LNHDA, CDR2 SQIVND (reference sequence). The CDR3 loop is CASSMDRASGANVLTF. In DNA, the CDR3 is TGTGCCAGTAGTATGGACAGGGCAAGTGGGGCCAACGTCCTGACTTTC.

The V and J genes are TRBV12-1 and TRBJ2-7; TRBD2 reflects the table's D call only, with no check against the DNA. TRBV12-1 is a pseudogene. This CDR3 comprises 13 residues. CDR3 coding DNA: TGTGCCAGCAGCTTTGTTACTGCTTACGAGCAGTACTTC. The encoded protein is CASSFVTAYEQYF.

The chain couples TRBV2 to TRBJ2-2, with TRBD1 matching 8 bases. CDR1 SNHLY and CDR2 FYNNEI come from the germline V gene. V dropped 6 bases and J dropped 1; count of bases not matched to a gene: 4. The CDR3 runs to 15 residues. The CDR3 here is CASRLTGGNTGELFF. The CDR3 nucleotides read TGTGCCAGCAGGCTTACAGGGGGGAACACCGGGGAGCTGTTTTTT.

For the CDR3, the DNA is TGCGCCAGCAGCTTGGGAGAGAGGATCTCCTACGAGCAGTACTTC. Its translation is CASSLGERISYEQYF. The rearrangement joins TRBV5-1 to TRBJ2-7; no reliable D call. The V end lost 0 bases, the J end lost 0 bases, and 10 bases lay between the germline ends. This CDR3 has 15 amino acids. Germline V gene data show CDR1 as SGHRS and CDR2 as YFSETQ. Supplemented by reference TRBV5-1 and TRBJ2-7, the full variable domain reads KAGVTQTPRYLIKTRGQQVTLSCSPISGHRSVSWYQQTPGQGLQFLFEYFSETQRNKGNFPGRFSGRQFSNSRSEMNVSTLELGDSALYLCASSLGERISYEQYFGPGTRLTVT.

The rearrangement links TRBV2 to TRBJ1-5; D gene uncertain. CDR3 length equals 14 residues. In germline, CDR1 is SNHLY, CDR2 FYNNEI. V lost 3 bases to trimming and J lost 0 bases, with 6 bases between them. The CDR3 is CASSDRYSNQPQHF. In nucleotides, the CDR3 is TGTGCCAGCAGTGACAGATATAGCAATCAGCCCCAGCATTTT.

V usage is TRBV20-1 and J usage is TRBJ2-7; no definite D call. Germline lookup yields CDR1 DFQATT and CDR2 SNEGSKA (reference sequence). CDR3 size: 11 residues. The V gene lost 5 bases and the J gene lost 2 bases, with 7 bases spanning the gap. The CDR3 region is CSARTTYEQYF. CDR3 sequence (DNA): TGCAGTGCTCGGACCACCTACGAGCAGTACTTC.